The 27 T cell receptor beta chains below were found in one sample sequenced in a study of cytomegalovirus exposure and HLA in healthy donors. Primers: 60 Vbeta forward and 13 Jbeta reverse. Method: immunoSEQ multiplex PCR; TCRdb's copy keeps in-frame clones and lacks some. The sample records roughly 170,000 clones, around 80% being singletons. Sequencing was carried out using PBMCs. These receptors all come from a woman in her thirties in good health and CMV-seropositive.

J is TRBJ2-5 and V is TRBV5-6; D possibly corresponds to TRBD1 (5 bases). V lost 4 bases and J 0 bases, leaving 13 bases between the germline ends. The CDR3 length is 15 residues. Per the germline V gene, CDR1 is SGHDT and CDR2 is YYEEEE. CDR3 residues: CASSQKDTYQETQYF. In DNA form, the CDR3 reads TGTGCCAGCAGCCAGAAGGACACGTACCAAGAGACCCAGTACTTC.

The CDR3 loop is CASSFTLGRGTYEQYF. The CDR3 DNA reads as TGTGCCAGCAGCTTCACTCTCGGGCGGGGGACCTACGAGCAGTACTTC. The rearrangement links TRBV7-9 to TRBJ2-7; 7 nucleotides match TRBD2. The trim removed 3 bases at V and 2 bases at J, leaving 10 bases unmatched. This CDR3 is built from 16 residues. Germline assignment: CDR1 SEHNR and CDR2 FQNEAQ (reference sequence).

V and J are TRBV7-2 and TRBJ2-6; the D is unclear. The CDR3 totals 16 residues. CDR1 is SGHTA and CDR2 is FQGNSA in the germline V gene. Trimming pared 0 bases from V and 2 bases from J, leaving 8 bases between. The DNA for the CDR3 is TGTGCCAGCAGCTTAGCGCGGTTGGCTGGGGCCAACGTCCTGACTTTC. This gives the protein CASSLARLAGANVLTF.

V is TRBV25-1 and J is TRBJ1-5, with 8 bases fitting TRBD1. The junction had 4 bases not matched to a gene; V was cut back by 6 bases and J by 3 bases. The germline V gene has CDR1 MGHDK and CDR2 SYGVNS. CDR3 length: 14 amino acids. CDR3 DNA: TGTGCCAGCAGGGACAGGGACCTCAATCAGCCCCAGCATTTT. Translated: CASRDRDLNQPQHF.

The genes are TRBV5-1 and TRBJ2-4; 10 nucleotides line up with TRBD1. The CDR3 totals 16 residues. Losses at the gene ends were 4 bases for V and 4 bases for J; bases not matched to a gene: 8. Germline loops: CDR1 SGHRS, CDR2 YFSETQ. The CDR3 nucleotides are TGCGCCAGCAGCCTGACCGGGACAGGGGTGAAAAACATTCAGTACTTC. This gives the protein CASSLTGTGVKNIQYF.

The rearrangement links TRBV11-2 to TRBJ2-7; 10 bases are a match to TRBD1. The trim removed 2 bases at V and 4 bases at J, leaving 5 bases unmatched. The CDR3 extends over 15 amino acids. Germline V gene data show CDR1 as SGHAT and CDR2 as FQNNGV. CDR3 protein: CASSLTGQGWYEQYF. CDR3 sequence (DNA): TGTGCCAGCAGCTTAACGGGACAGGGGTGGTACGAGCAGTACTTC.

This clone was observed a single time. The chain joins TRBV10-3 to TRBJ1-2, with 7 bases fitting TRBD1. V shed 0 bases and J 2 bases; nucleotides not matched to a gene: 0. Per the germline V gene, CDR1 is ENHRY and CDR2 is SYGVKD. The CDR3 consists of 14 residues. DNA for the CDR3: TGTGCCATCAGTGAGTCAGGGGGCAACTATGGCTACACCTTC. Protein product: CAISESGGNYGYTF.

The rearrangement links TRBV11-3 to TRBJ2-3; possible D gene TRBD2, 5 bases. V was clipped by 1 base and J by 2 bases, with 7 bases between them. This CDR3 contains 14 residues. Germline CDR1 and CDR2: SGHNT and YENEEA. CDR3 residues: CASSLGRSTDTQYF. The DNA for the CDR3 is TGTGCCAGCAGCTTAGGGAGGTCCACAGATACGCAGTATTTT. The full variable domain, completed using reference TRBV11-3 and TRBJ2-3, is EAGVVQSPRYKIIEKKQPVAFWCNPISGHNTLYWYLQNLGQGPELLIRYENEEAVDDSQLPKDRFSAERLKGVDSTLKIQPAELGDSAVYLCASSLGRSTDTQYFGPGTRLTVL.

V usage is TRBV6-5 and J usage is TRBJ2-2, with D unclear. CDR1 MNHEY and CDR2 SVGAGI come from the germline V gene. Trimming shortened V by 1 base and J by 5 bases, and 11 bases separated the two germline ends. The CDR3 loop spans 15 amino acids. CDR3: CASSYYPRPTGELFF. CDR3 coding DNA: TGTGCCAGCAGTTACTACCCGCGGCCTACCGGGGAGCTGTTTTTT.

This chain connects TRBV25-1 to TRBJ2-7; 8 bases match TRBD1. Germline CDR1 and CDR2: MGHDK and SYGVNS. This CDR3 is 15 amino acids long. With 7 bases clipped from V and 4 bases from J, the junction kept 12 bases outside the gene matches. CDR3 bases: TGTGCCAGCACCTCCCTTAGGACAGGGAGGTACGAGCAGTACTTC. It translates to CASTSLRTGRYEQYF.

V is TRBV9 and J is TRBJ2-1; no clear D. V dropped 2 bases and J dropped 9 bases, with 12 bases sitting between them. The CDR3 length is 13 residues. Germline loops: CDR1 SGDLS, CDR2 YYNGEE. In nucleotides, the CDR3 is TGTGCCAGCAGCGTTCTAGGTTCTGGTGAGCAGTTCTTC. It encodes CASSVLGSGEQFF. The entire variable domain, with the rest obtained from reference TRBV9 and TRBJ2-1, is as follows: DSGVTQTPKHLITATGQRVTLRCSPRSGDLSVYWYQQSLDQGLQFLIQYYNGEERAKGNILERFSAQQFPDLHSELNLSSLELGDSALYFCASSVLGSGEQFFGPGTRLTVL.

The CDR3 DNA reads as TGTGCCAGCAGTGATTCGGGGATCCCCAATGAGCAGTTCTTC. Its translation is CASSDSGIPNEQFF. The chain recombines TRBV6-1 with TRBJ2-1; a weak D match, TRBD2 (5 bases). This CDR3 comprises 14 residues. V gave up 3 bases and J gave up 6 bases, with 12 bases separating them. Germline lookup yields CDR1 MNHNS and CDR2 SASEGT.

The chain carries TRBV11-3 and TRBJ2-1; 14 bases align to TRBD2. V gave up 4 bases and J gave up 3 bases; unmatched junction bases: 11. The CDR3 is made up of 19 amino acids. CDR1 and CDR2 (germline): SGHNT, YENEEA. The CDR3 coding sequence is TGTGCCAGCAGCTCCGGACTAGCGGGAGGCCGCCCGGGCTACAATGAGCAGTTCTTC. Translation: CASSSGLAGGRPGYNEQFF.

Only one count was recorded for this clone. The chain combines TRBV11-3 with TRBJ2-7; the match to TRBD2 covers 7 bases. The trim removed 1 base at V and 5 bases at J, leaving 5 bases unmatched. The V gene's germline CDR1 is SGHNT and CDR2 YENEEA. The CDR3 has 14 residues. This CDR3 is CASSLGGGENEQYF. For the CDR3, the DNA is TGTGCCAGCAGCTTAGGGGGAGGGGAAAACGAGCAGTACTTC.

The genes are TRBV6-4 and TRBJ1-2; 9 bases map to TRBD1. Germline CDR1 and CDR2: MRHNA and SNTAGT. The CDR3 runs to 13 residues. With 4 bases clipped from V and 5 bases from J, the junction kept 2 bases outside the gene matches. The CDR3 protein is CASSAGQGYGYTF. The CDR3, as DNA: TGTGCCAGCAGTGCCGGACAGGGGTATGGCTACACCTTC.

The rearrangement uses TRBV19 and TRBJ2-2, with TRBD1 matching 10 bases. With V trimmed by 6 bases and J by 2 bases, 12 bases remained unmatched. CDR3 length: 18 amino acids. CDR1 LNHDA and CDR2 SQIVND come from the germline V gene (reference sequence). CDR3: CASSHGGGQGLNTGELFF. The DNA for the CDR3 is TGTGCCAGTAGCCACGGGGGGGGACAGGGGCTAAACACCGGGGAGCTGTTTTTT.

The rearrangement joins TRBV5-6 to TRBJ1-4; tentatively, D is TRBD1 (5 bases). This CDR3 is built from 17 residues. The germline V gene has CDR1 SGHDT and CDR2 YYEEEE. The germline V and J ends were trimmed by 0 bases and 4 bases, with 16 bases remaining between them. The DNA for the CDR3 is TGTGCCAGCAGCTTGGGTCGGTCTTGGGGCCTTAATGAAAAACTGTTTTTT. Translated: CASSLGRSWGLNEKLFF. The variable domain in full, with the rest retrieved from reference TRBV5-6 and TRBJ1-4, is DAGVTQSPTHLIKTRGQQVTLRCSPKSGHDTVSWYQQALGQGPQFIFQYYEEEERQRGNFPDRFSGHQFPNYSSELNVNALLLGDSALYLCASSLGRSWGLNEKLFFGSGTQLSVL.

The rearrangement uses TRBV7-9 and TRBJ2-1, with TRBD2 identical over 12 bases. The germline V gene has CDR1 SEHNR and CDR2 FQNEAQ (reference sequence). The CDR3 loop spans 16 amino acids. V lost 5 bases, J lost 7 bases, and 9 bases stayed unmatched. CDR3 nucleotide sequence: TGTGCCAGCAGCAACAGACTAGCGGGAGTGGAAAATGAGCAGTTCTTC. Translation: CASSNRLAGVENEQFF. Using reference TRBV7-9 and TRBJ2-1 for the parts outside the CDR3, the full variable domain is DTGVSQNPRHKITKRGQNVTFRCDPISEHNRLYWYRQTLGQGPEFLTYFQNEAQLEKSRLLSDRFSAERPKGSFSTLEIQRTEQGDSAMYLCASSNRLAGVENEQFFGPGTRLTVL.

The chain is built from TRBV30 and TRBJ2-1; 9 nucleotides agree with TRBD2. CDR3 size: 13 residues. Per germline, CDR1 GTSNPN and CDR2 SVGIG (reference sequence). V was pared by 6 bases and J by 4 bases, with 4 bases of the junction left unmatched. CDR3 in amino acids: CACALAGYNEQFF. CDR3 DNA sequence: TGTGCCTGCGCACTAGCGGGTTACAATGAGCAGTTCTTC.

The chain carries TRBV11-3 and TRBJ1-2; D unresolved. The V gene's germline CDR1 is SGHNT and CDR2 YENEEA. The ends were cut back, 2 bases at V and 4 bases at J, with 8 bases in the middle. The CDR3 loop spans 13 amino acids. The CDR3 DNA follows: TGTGCCAGCAGCTTAATGTCAGGCTATGGCTACACCTTC. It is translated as CASSLMSGYGYTF. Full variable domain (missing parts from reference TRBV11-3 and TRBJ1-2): EAGVVQSPRYKIIEKKQPVAFWCNPISGHNTLYWYLQNLGQGPELLIRYENEEAVDDSQLPKDRFSAERLKGVDSTLKIQPAELGDSAVYLCASSLMSGYGYTFGSGTRLTVV.

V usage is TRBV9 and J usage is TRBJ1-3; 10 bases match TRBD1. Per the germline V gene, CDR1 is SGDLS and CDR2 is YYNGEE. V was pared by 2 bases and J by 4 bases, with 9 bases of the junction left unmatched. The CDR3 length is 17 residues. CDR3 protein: CASSVKGQGPGGNTIYF. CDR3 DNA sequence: TGTGCCAGCAGCGTTAAGGGACAGGGGCCTGGAGGAAACACCATATATTTT.

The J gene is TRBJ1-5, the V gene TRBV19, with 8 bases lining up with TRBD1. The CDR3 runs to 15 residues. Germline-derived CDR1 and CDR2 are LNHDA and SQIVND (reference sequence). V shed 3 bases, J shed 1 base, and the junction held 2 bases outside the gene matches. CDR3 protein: CASSMDRVSNQPQHF. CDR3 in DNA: TGTGCCAGTAGTATGGACAGGGTAAGCAATCAGCCCCAGCATTTT.

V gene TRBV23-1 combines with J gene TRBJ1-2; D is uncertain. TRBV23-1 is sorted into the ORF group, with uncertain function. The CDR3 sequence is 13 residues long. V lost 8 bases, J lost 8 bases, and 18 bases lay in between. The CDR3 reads CASPLWRVPGYTF. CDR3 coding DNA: TGCGCCAGCCCTCTATGGAGGGTTCCGGGCTACACCTTC.

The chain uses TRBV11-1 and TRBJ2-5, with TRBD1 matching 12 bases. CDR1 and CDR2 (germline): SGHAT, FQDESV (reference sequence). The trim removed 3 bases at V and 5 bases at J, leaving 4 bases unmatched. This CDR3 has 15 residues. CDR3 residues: CASSFGTGGFETQYF. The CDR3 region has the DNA TGTGCCAGCAGCTTCGGGACAGGGGGCTTTGAGACCCAGTACTTC.

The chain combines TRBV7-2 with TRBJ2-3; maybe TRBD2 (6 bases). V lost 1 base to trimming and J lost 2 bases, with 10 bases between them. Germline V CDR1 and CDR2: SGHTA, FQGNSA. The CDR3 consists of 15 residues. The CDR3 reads CASSLVADFTDTQYF. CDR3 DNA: TGTGCCAGCAGCTTAGTAGCGGATTTCACAGATACGCAGTATTTT.

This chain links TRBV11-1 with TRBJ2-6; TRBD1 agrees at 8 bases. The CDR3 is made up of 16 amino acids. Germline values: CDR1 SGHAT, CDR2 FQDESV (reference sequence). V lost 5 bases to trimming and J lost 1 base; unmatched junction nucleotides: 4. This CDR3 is CASSRTGRSGANVLTF. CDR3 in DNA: TGTGCCAGCAGCCGGACAGGGAGGTCTGGGGCCAACGTCCTGACTTTC.

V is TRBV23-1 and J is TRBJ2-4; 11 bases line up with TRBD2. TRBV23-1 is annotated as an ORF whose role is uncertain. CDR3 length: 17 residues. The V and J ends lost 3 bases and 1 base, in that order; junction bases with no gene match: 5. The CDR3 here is CASSQLAGGRAKNIQYF. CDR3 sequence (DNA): TGCGCCAGCAGTCAGCTAGCGGGAGGTCGGGCCAAAAACATTCAGTACTTC.